This T cell receptor (beta chain) was captured in a study of shared clonotypes between healthy human individuals (dated by TCRdb to the early 2020s). Background on the whole study: A few men and a couple of women, aged 18 to 49 years, made up the cohort. For each donor, CD4 naive and CD4 memory were each given three plates, CD8 naive was given two plates, and CD8 memory was given one plate. Blood TCR repertoires of four to six healthy adults were deeply sequenced to estimate repertoire size and the extent of clonotype sharing between individuals. To increase sequencing depth and limit assay-specific biases, TCR repertoire library preparation and sequencing were carried out by different laboratories using diverse techniques. Each donor's leukapheresis produced roughly between about 0.9 and 9.5 billion PBMCs. Here is what the overall study found, with its caveats: Based on pairwise subsampling, the degree of clonotype sharing among donors was expected to be affected by sequencing depth. The genetic and exposure-history diversity represented was limited by the small number of donors. Sampling was restricted to blood, and TCR repertoires in tissue are likely to differ from TCR repertoires in blood. Larger estimated clonotype richness was generally found for naive subsets than for memory subsets. When several donors were compared, the shared fraction of clonotypes was approximately 5% for naive CD4, roughly 3.4% for naive CD8, 2.3% for memory CD4, and approximately 0.4% for memory CD8. Incomplete sequencing was indicated by rarefaction of sorted-subset datasets, despite the large sequencing depth. Clonotypes shared by all four sorted-subset donors showed higher generation probabilities than non-shared clonotypes.

V has 5 bases trimmed and J has 4 bases trimmed; junction bases matching no gene number 8. CDR1 MNHNY and CDR2 SVGAGI were looked up in the germline V gene (reference sequence). The CDR3 runs 15 amino acids, cysteine and phenylalanine included. The entry retains the CDR3 DNA only, 45 bases that are in frame from base 1. As regards this clone: Its antigen has not been determined. Per-base quality was not reported, and no clone a single base away is much larger than it.

Using the deep immunoSEQ assay, TCR CDR3 regions were amplified from genomic DNA by multiplex PCR. Extracted genomic DNA from each cell subset was spread evenly across all wells of several immunoSEQ 96-well plates, with each plate serving as a replicate. For sorted subsets, roughly 0.2 ug genomic DNA, equal to about 30,000 T cell genomes, was loaded into each replicate PCR. Purified libraries were quantified with a Qubit 3.0 fluorometer, sized on a Bioanalyzer 2100, and re-quantified with the KAPA Library Quantification kit. A separate single-read 150-cycle Illumina NextSeq 550 flow cell was used to sequence each immunoSEQ 96-well plate. Per the authors' processing: The immunoSEQ output contained only junctional sequences without quality scores, so filtering could not match that applied to full-length reads. Sequences were annotated with PyIR, a Python wrapper for IgBLAST v1.9, using IMGT germline references to assign V/J genes and CDR3. Reads were filtered out if the reads had weak V/J assignments (E-value above 1e-6), no CDR3, stop codons, out-of-frame junctions, or ambiguous translated residues. V3J clonotypes were defined by identical inferred V gene, J gene, and CDR3 amino acid sequence. Percentage overlap between repertoires was computed as shared unique clonotypes divided by the size of the smaller repertoire. Repertoire richness was assessed with RTK rarefaction, the Chao1 estimator, and Recon v2.1 estimates of unobserved clonotypes. OLGA was used to compute generation probabilities for all TCRbeta clonotypes that the gDNA method yielded from several donors. TCRdb holds this immuneACCESS table with in-frame rearrangements only. Some clones are missing; in checked studies, unresolved V genes explain under half, and the rest has no known cause. That table gives V, J and clone size, and the DNA gave D and trimming. The sample table records roughly 2,500,000 clones; 93% of these occur just once. The top ten constitute approximately 0.36% of the sample.

The donors were healthy, HIV-negative adults with no recently reported acute infections or vaccinations. Only Caucasian adults living in Nashville, Tennessee, USA were represented among the donors. Magnetic negative selection was used to enrich CD4+ T cells, after which naive cells were positively selected on CD45RA and the negative fraction became the memory subset. Blood was obtained by leukapheresis, after which PBMCs were separated by Ficoll-Histopaque density gradient centrifugation and cryopreserved in liquid nitrogen vapor phase. Purity and quantity of every magnetically sorted T cell population were checked by analytical flow cytometry. Each sorted fraction had its genomic DNA isolated and then quantified by UV absorbance on a Nanodrop 2000c.

The TCR sequence derives from a man aged 18 to 30 in good health. Some clones in this sample may be carry-over from other donors' samples. The chain is assembled from TRBV6-6 and TRBJ1-1, with 9 middle bases fitting TRBD1. What was sequenced was naive CD4+ T cells from PBMCs. According to the study, the label for this sample's cell subset or site signals: CD45RA+ positively selected. The nucleotides read TGTGCCAGCAGTCAAACAGGGGGCGCGACCACTGAAGCTTTCTTT. It is translated as CASSQTGGATTEAFF.